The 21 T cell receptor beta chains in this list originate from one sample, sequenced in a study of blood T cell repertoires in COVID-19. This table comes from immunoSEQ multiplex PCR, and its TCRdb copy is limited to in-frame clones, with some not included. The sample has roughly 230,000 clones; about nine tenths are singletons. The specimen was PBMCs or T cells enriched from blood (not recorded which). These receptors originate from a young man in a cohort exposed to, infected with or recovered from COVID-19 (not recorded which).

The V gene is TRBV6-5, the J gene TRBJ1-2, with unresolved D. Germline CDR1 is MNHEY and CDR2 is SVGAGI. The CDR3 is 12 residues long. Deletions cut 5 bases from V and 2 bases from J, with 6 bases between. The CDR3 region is CASSRVNYGYTF. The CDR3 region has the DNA TGTGCCAGCAGTCGGGTGAACTATGGCTACACCTTC.

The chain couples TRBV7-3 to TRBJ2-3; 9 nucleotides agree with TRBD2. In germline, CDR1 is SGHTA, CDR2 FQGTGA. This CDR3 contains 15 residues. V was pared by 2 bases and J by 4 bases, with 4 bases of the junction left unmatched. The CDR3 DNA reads TGTGCCAGCAGCTTAGGGGTAGCGGGAGCAGATACGCAGTATTTT. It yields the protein CASSLGVAGADTQYF.

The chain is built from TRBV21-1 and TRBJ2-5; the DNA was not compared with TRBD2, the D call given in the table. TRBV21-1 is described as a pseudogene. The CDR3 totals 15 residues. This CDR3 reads CASSKDRTAKETQYF. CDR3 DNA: TGTGCCAGCAGCAAAGATAGGACTGCCAAAGAGACCCAGTACTTC.

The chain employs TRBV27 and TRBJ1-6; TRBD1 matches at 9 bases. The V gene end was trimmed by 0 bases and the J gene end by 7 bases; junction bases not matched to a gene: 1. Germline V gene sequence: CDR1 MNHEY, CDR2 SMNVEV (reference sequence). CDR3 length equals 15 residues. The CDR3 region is CASSLSGTGNSPLHF. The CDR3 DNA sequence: TGTGCCAGCAGTTTATCGGGGACAGGGAATTCACCCCTCCACTTT.

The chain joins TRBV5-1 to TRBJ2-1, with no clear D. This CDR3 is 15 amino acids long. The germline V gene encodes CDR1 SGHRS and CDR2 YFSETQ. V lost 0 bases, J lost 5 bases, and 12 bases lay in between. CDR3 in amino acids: CASSLGLNSNNEQFF. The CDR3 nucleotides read TGCGCCAGCAGCTTGGGTCTAAATTCAAACAATGAGCAGTTCTTC.

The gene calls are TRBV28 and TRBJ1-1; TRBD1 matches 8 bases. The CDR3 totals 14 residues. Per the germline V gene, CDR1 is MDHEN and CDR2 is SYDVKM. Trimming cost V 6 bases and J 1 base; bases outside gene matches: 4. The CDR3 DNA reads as TGTGCCAGCAGGCAGGGGGCGAGGAACACTGAAGCTTTCTTT. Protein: CASRQGARNTEAFF.

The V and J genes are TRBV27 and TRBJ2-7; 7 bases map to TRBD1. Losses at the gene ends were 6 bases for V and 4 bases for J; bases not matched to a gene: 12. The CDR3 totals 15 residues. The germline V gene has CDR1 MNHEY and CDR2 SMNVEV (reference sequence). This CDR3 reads CASRRDRAIRYEQYF. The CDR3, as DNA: TGTGCCAGCAGACGTGACAGGGCAATTAGATACGAGCAGTACTTC.

The CDR3 sequence is CASSQDLAGGPYNEQFF. The CDR3 DNA sequence: TGTGCCAGCAGCCAAGATCTAGCGGGAGGGCCTTACAATGAGCAGTTCTTC. The V call is TRBV3-1 (or the pseudogene TRBV3-2), the J call TRBJ2-1; 12 nucleotides line up with TRBD2. V lost 0 bases to trimming and J lost 4 bases; unmatched junction nucleotides: 4. The CDR3 contains 17 residues. The germline V gene encodes CDR1 LGHDT and CDR2 YNNKEL (reference sequence).

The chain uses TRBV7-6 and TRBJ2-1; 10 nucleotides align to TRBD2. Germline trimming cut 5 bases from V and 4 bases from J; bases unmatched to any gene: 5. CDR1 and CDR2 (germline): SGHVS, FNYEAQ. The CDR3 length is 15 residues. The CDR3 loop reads CASSELAGKYNEQFF. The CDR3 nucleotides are TGTGCCAGCAGCGAACTAGCGGGAAAGTACAATGAGCAGTTCTTC.

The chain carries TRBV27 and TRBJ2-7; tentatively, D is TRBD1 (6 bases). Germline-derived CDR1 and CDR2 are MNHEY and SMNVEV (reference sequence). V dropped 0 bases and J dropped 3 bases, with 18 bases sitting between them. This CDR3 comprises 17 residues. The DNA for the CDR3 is TGTGCCAGCAGTTTATCCAGGTCCGGGACATGGGGCTACGAGCAGTACTTC. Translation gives CASSLSRSGTWGYEQYF.

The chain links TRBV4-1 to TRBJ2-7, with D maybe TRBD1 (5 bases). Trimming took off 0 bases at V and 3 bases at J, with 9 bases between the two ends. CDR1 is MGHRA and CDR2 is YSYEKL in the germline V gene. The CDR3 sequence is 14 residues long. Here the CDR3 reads CASSQEGALYEQYF. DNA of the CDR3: TGCGCCAGCAGCCAAGAAGGGGCTCTCTACGAGCAGTACTTC.

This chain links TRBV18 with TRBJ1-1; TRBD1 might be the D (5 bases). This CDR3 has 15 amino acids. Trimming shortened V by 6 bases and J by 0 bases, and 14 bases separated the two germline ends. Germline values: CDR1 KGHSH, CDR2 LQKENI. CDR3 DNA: TGTGCCAGCTCTAGGGGAAGCAACATGAACACTGAAGCTTTCTTT. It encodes CASSRGSNMNTEAFF.

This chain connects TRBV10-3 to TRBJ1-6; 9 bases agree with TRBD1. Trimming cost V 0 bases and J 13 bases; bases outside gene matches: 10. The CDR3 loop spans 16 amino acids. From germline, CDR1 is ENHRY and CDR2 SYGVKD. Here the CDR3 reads CAISESRDRARKPLHF. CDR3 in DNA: TGTGCCATCAGTGAGTCCCGGGACAGGGCGCGCAAGCCCCTCCACTTT.

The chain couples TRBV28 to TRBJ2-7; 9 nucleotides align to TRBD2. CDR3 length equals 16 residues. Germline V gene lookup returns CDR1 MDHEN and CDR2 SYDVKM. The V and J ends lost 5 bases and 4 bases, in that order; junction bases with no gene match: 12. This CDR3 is CASSAASGIDYYEQYF. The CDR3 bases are TGTGCCAGCAGTGCAGCTAGCGGGATCGATTATTACGAGCAGTACTTC.

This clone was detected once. In DNA, the CDR3 is TGTGCTAGTGGTTTTCAGGGGTTGGGCTACACCTTC. Translating it yields CASGFQGLGYTF. The chain combines TRBV12-5 with TRBJ1-2; D might be TRBD1 (6 bases). This CDR3 comprises 12 residues. Trimming took 3 bases from V and 8 from J, leaving 10 bases between them. Germline CDR1 is LGHNT and CDR2 is FRNRAP.

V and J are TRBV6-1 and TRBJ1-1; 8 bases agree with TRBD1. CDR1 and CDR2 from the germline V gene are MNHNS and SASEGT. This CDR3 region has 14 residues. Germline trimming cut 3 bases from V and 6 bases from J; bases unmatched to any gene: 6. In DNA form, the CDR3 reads TGTGCCAGCAGTGAGGACAGGGTCTTCCCTGAAGCTTTCTTT. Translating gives CASSEDRVFPEAFF.

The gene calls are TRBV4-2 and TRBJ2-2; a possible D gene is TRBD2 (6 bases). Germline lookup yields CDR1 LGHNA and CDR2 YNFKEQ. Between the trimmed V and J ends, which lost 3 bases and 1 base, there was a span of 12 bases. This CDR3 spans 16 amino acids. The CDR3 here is CASSHEGSGNTGELFF. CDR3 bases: TGTGCCAGCAGCCATGAGGGTAGCGGGAACACCGGGGAGCTGTTTTTT.

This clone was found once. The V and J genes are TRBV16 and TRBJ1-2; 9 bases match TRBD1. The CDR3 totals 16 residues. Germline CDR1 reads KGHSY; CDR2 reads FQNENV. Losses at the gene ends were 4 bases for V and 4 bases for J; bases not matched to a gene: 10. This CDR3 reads CASSRGQGSSVYGYTF. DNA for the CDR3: TGTGCCAGCAGCCGAGGACAGGGGAGCAGTGTCTATGGCTACACCTTC.

CDR3 bases: TGTGCCAGCAGCTTAACCGACAGGGGAAACACCATATATTTT. Translation: CASSLTDRGNTIYF. The chain employs TRBV7-9 and TRBJ1-3; a possible D gene is TRBD1 (6 bases). The CDR3 length is 14 residues. Germline loops: CDR1 SEHNR, CDR2 FQNEAQ (reference sequence). The ends were cut back, 2 bases at V and 4 bases at J, with 9 bases in the middle.

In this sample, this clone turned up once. CDR3 DNA sequence: TGTGCCAGCAGTTTACGCAGGGAAAGGCAAGAGACCCAGTACTTC. Translating gives CASSLRRERQETQYF. The chain combines TRBV27 with TRBJ2-5, with D possibly being TRBD1 (5 bases). Germline V gene lookup returns CDR1 MNHEY and CDR2 SMNVEV (reference sequence). This CDR3 spans 15 amino acids. Deletions cut 2 bases from V and 2 bases from J, with 12 bases between.

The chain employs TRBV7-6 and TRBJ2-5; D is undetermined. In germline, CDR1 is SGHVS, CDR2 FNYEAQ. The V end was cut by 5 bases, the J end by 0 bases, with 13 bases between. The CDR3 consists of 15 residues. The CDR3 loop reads CASSPRSVDQETQYF. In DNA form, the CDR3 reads TGTGCCAGCAGCCCTCGCTCAGTGGACCAAGAGACCCAGTACTTC.